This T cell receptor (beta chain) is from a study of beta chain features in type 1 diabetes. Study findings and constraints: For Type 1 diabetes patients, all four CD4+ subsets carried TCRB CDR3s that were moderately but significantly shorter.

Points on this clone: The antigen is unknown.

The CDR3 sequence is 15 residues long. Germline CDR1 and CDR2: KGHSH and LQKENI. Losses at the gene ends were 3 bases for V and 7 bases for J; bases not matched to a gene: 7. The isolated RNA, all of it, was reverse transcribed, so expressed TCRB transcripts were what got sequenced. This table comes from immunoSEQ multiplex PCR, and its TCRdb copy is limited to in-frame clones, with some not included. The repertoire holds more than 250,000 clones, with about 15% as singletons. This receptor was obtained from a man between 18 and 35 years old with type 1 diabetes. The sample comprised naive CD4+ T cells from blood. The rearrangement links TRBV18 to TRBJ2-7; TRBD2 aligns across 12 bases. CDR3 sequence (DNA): TGTGCCAGCTCACCCGGGACTAGCGGGCATGGAGAGCAGTACTTC. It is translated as CASSPGTSGHGEQYF.